The following is a T cell receptor beta chain sequence with its context. Its antigen is not identified. The table came from immunoSEQ multiplex PCR; TCRdb's copy has only in-frame clones and leaves some out. There are around 1.4 million clones in the sample; 97% to 99% occur only once, and 0.3% to 0.45% lies in the top ten. The source of the sample is a study of shared clonotypes between healthy human individuals. Study in general: Sampling drew on donors who were a couple of women and a few men aged 18 to 49. Each donor's CD8 memory used one plate, CD8 naive two, each CD4 subset three. The study, taken as a whole, reports: Clonotype sharing among donors likely depends on sequencing depth.

V lost 6 bases and J lost 2; bases outside the gene matches: 20. Germline V lookup: CDR1 MDHEN, CDR2 SYDVKM. The CDR3 length is 20 residues. The chain has TRBV28 and TRBJ1-5, with 9 positions matching TRBD1. The sequencing input was naive CD4+ T cells sorted from blood. As for subset: CD45RA+ positively selected. The TCR sequence derives from a man aged 25 to 40 in good health. The chain's CDR3 is CASRERARDRARVGNQPQHF. The CDR3, as DNA: TGTGCCAGCAGGGAAAGGGCTCGGGACAGGGCGCGGGTGGGCAATCAGCCCCAGCATTTT.